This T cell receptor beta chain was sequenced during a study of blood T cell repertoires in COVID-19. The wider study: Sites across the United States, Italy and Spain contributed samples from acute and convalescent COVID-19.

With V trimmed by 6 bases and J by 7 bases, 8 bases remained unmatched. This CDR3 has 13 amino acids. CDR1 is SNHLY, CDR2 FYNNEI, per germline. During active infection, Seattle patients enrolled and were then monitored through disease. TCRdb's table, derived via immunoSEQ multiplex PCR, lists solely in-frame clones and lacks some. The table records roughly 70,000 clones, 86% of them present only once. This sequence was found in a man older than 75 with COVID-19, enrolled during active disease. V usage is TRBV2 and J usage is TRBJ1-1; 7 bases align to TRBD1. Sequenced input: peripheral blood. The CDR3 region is CASSGETGFEAFF. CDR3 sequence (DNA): TGTGCCAGCAGCGGGGAGACAGGGTTTGAAGCTTTCTTT.